Sequencing of this TCR beta chain was carried out in a study of shared clonotypes between healthy human individuals. The CDR3 extends over 13 amino acids. Trimming stripped 4 bases from V and 5 bases from J, with 11 bases between. CDR1 MNHNY and CDR2 SVGAGI come from the germline V gene (reference sequence). Study-wide findings and caveats: Across a handful of donors, naive CD4 shared 5% to 5.5%, naive CD8 more than 3%, memory CD4 over 2%, memory CD8 over 0.3%.

TCRdb's table, derived via immunoSEQ multiplex PCR, lists solely in-frame clones and lacks some. This table has roughly 2,300,000 clones, around 92% appearing once. Comments on this clone: The antigen is unknown.

Source material: naive CD4+ T cells from PBMCs. Stated subset: CD45RA+ positively selected. This sequence joins TRBV6-6 and TRBJ1-2, with unresolved D. The clonotype was recovered from a man aged 18-30 years in good health. Some clones in this sample may be carry-over from other donors' samples. The CDR3 protein is CASSSMPDYGYTF. CDR3 nucleotide sequence: TGTGCCAGCAGTTCTATGCCCGATTATGGCTACACCTTC.